Shown below are 27 T cell receptor beta chains from a single sample sequenced in a study of OX40 agonist ivuxolimab in advanced cancers. Using immunoSEQ multiplex PCR, the repertoire was profiled, and TCRdb retains in-frame clones only, with some absent. The sample comprises roughly 62,000 clones, around 84% of which are singletons, and 2% to 3% rests with the top ten. The starting material was CD4+ or CD8+ T cells sorted from blood, obtained in a trial of the OX40 agonist ivuxolimab. These receptors originate from an adult with an advanced solid tumor such as melanoma, head and neck, liver or kidney cancer.

The chain recombines TRBV6-6 with TRBJ1-2; D is undetermined. Per the germline V gene, CDR1 is MNHNY and CDR2 is SVGAGI (reference sequence). The CDR3 length is 14 residues. The V end lost 2 bases, the J end lost 7 bases, and 14 bases lay between the germline ends. CDR3 loop: CASSYAGEGVGYTF. Written as DNA, the CDR3 is TGTGCCAGCAGTTACGCTGGGGAGGGCGTTGGCTACACCTTC.

The chain carries TRBV28 and TRBJ1-1, with 9 bases fitting TRBD1. V dropped 6 bases and J dropped 5; count of bases not matched to a gene: 7. Germline lookup yields CDR1 MDHEN and CDR2 SYDVKM. The CDR3 covers 14 residues. The CDR3 nucleotides are TGTGCCAGCAGACCACAGGGGGCGGTGACTGAAGCTTTCTTT. It encodes CASRPQGAVTEAFF.

This clone appeared once. The chain joins TRBV7-9 to TRBJ1-6; the match to TRBD1 covers 11 bases. Germline CDR1 reads SEHNR; CDR2 reads FQNEAQ (reference sequence). The J segment lost 4 bases and the V segment lost 5 bases, leaving 4 bases of the junction unmatched. This CDR3 has 16 amino acids. This CDR3 reads CASSPGQGAYNSPLHF. CDR3 in DNA: TGTGCCAGCAGCCCAGGACAGGGGGCTTATAATTCACCCCTCCACTTT.

In DNA, the CDR3 is TGTGCCAGCAGCTTGGGACAGTACCAAGAGACCCAGTACTTC. Translation: CASSLGQYQETQYF. V usage is TRBV5-4 and J usage is TRBJ2-5, with a tentative D call TRBD1 (5 bases). CDR1 is SGHNT, CDR2 YYREEE, per germline (reference sequence). The germline V and J ends were trimmed by 0 bases and 0 bases, with 6 bases remaining between them. CDR3 size: 14 residues.

The chain combines TRBV7-2 with TRBJ1-1; possible D gene TRBD1, 5 bases. CDR3 size: 14 residues. The germline gives CDR1 SGHTA, CDR2 FQGNSA. V was pared by 0 bases and J by 9 bases, with 14 bases between. CDR3 amino acids: CASSLAPGEGQAFF. The DNA for the CDR3 is TGTGCCAGCAGCTTAGCCCCGGGGGAGGGGCAAGCTTTCTTT.

Turning to this clone: A junction boundary mismatches the germline segment, possibly from a read error. The chain is built from TRBV4-2 and TRBJ2-2, with D uncertain. The CDR3 is 15 amino acids. The germline CDR1 and CDR2 sequences are LGHNA and YNFKEQ. CDR3 in DNA: TGTGCCAACAGCCAAGAGGCCACGAACACCGGGGAGCTGTTTTTT. The encoded protein is CANSQEATNTGELFF.

The chain couples TRBV28 to TRBJ1-2, with D possibly being TRBD1 (5 bases). The CDR3 totals 13 residues. V lost 6 bases, J lost 3 bases, and 11 bases lay in between. CDR1 MDHEN and CDR2 SYDVKM come from the germline V gene. The CDR3 region is CASSLGADYGYTF. The CDR3 DNA is TGTGCCAGCAGCCTAGGGGCCGACTATGGCTACACCTTC.

The chain recombines TRBV11-2 with TRBJ2-1; D is unclear. Trimming left V 5 bases short and J 4 bases short, with 6 bases between. This CDR3 spans 12 amino acids. Germline loops: CDR1 SGHAT, CDR2 FQNNGV. The CDR3 sequence is CASSPLYNEQFF. The CDR3 DNA sequence: TGTGCCAGCAGCCCACTATACAATGAGCAGTTCTTC.

The J gene is TRBJ2-7, the V gene TRBV11-2, with D perhaps given as TRBD1 or TRBD2 (6 bases each). V was trimmed by 5 bases and J by 6 bases, leaving 20 bases between them. Germline lookup yields CDR1 SGHAT and CDR2 FQNNGV. The CDR3 loop spans 15 amino acids. The CDR3 DNA is TGTGCCAGCAGCCCTAGAGGGGGGCACGGAACCGAGCAGTACTTC. Translating it yields CASSPRGGHGTEQYF. Supplemented by reference TRBV11-2 and TRBJ2-7, the full variable domain reads EAGVAQSPRYKIIEKRQSVAFWCNPISGHATLYWYQQILGQGPKLLIQFQNNGVVDDSQLPKDRFSAERLKGVDSTLKIQPAKLEDSAVYLCASSPRGGHGTEQYFGPGTRLTVT.

This clone has more than one count but fewer than ten. This chain connects TRBV10-3 to TRBJ1-5; 9 nucleotides agree with TRBD1. Germline V gives CDR1 ENHRY, CDR2 SYGVKD. The V and J ends lost 3 bases and 1 base, in that order; junction bases with no gene match: 4. CDR3 length equals 16 residues. The CDR3 region is CAISETGQGSNQPQHF. The CDR3 DNA follows: TGTGCCATCAGTGAAACCGGACAGGGGAGCAATCAGCCCCAGCATTTT.

In this sample, this clone turned up a few times. V gene TRBV6-5 combines with J gene TRBJ1-5; D is unclear. The ends were cut back, 5 bases at V and 3 bases at J, with 11 bases in the middle. Germline CDR1 and CDR2: MNHEY and SVGAGI. The CDR3 spans 14 residues. CDR3 amino acids: CASSERSNNQPQHF. The CDR3 nucleotides read TGTGCCAGCAGTGAACGGTCAAACAATCAGCCCCAGCATTTT.

This sequence joins TRBV29-1 and TRBJ1-2; TRBD1 agrees at 7 bases. J gave up 5 bases and V 4 bases, and 10 bases lay outside the gene matches. This CDR3 is 14 amino acids long. Germline V CDR1 and CDR2: SQVTM, ANQGSEA. The CDR3 loop is CSVVSGQDGYGYTF. The CDR3 nucleotides are TGCAGCGTTGTTTCCGGACAGGACGGTTATGGCTACACCTTC. Looking up the rest from reference TRBV29-1 and TRBJ1-2 gives the full variable domain: SAVISQKPSRDICQRGTSLTIQCQVDSQVTMMFWYRQQPGQSLTLIATANQGSEATYESGFVIDKFPISRPNLTFSTLTVSNMSPEDSSIYLCSVVSGQDGYGYTFGSGTRLTVV.

The chain is built from TRBV5-1 and TRBJ2-2; 13 nucleotides line up with TRBD2. The CDR3 runs to 17 residues. V was pared by 1 base and J by 8 bases, with 8 bases of the junction left unmatched. Germline V gene lookup returns CDR1 SGHRS and CDR2 YFSETQ. The CDR3 spells CASSLPGLAGDRGELFF. For the CDR3, the DNA is TGCGCCAGCAGCTTGCCCGGACTAGCGGGGGACCGAGGGGAGCTGTTTTTT.

This chain joins TRBV19 and TRBJ1-5; D uncertain. Germline V lookup: CDR1 LNHDA, CDR2 SQIVND (reference sequence). This CDR3 has 15 amino acids. V was clipped by 9 bases and J by 3 bases, with 18 bases between them. The CDR3 spells CASQPGAAYNQPQHF. Written as DNA, the CDR3 is TGTGCCAGCCAACCCGGCGCTGCCTACAATCAGCCCCAGCATTTT.

The chain joins TRBV4-2 to TRBJ1-2; TRBD1 agrees at 8 bases. Trimming took 3 bases from V and 3 from J; bases not matched to a gene: 3. Germline values: CDR1 LGHNA, CDR2 YNFKEQ. The CDR3 has 14 residues. CDR3 loop: CASSQLGQDYGYTF. CDR3 coding DNA: TGTGCCAGCAGCCAGCTGGGACAGGACTATGGCTACACCTTC.

This clone was seen a handful of times. The rearrangement links TRBV28 to TRBJ1-1, with 7 bases identical to TRBD1. The CDR3 contains 15 residues. Germline V gene sequence: CDR1 MDHEN, CDR2 SYDVKM. Germline trimming cut 8 bases from V and 5 bases from J; bases unmatched to any gene: 14. CDR3 in amino acids: CASGGQSFLATEAFF. CDR3 sequence (DNA): TGTGCCAGCGGGGGACAGTCCTTTCTTGCTACTGAAGCTTTCTTT.

At least ten counts were recorded for this clone. The J gene is TRBJ1-1, the V gene TRBV10-3, with D perhaps TRBD1 (6 bases). V shed 5 bases and J shed 5 bases, with 9 bases lying between them. Germline V lookup: CDR1 ENHRY, CDR2 SYGVKD. This CDR3 has 12 residues. The CDR3 DNA sequence: TGTGCCATCAGTAGGGGGGAAACTGAAGCTTTCTTT. It translates to CAISRGETEAFF.

The chain joins TRBV6-5 to TRBJ1-2; tentative D call: TRBD1 (5 bases). Germline lookup yields CDR1 MNHEY and CDR2 SVGAGI. The CDR3 is made up of 13 amino acids. V lost 6 bases and J lost 3, with 11 bases in between. CDR3 sequence (DNA): TGTGCCAGCAGCCCTAGCAGGGACTATGGCTACACCTTC. It is translated as CASSPSRDYGYTF.

The chain recombines TRBV5-1 with TRBJ2-5; 8 bases map to TRBD2. The germline V gene has CDR1 SGHRS and CDR2 YFSETQ. The CDR3 sequence is 16 residues long. With 0 bases clipped from V and 5 bases from J, the junction kept 9 bases outside the gene matches. The chain's CDR3 is CASSLGSGAGVETQYF. The CDR3 nucleotides are TGCGCCAGCAGCTTGGGATCCGGAGCGGGGGTCGAGACCCAGTACTTC. Supplemented by reference TRBV5-1 and TRBJ2-5, the full variable domain reads KAGVTQTPRYLIKTRGQQVTLSCSPISGHRSVSWYQQTPGQGLQFLFEYFSETQRNKGNFPGRFSGRQFSNSRSEMNVSTLELGDSALYLCASSLGSGAGVETQYFGPGTRLLVL.

This chain links TRBV27 with TRBJ2-7; 8 bases map to TRBD2. This CDR3 is 15 amino acids long. The V gene end was trimmed by 2 bases and the J gene end by 4 bases; junction bases not matched to a gene: 7. The germline V gene encodes CDR1 MNHEY and CDR2 SMNVEV (reference sequence). The CDR3 spells CASSLRAGGLYEQYF. The CDR3 DNA reads as TGTGCCAGCAGTTTAAGGGCGGGGGGTCTGTACGAGCAGTACTTC.

The chain couples TRBV25-1 to TRBJ1-1; no firm D call. V was pared by 9 bases and J by 1 base, with 12 bases between. This CDR3 contains 13 residues. Looked up from germline, CDR1 is MGHDK and CDR2 is SYGVNS. The CDR3 DNA follows: TGTGCCAGGGCGGGGAGTGGGAACACTGAAGCTTTCTTT. It is translated as CARAGSGNTEAFF. The full variable domain, completed using reference TRBV25-1 and TRBJ1-1, is EADIYQTPRYLVIGTGKKITLECSQTMGHDKMYWYQQDPGMELHLIHYSYGVNSTEKGDLSSESTVSRIRTEHFPLTLESARPSHTSQYLCARAGSGNTEAFFGQGTRLTVV.

The chain joins TRBV15 to TRBJ2-7; D uncertain. The CDR3 has 15 residues. Trimming stripped 0 bases from V and 5 bases from J, with 14 bases between. The V gene's germline CDR1 is LNHNV and CDR2 YYDKDF (reference sequence). The CDR3, as DNA: TGTGCCACCAGCAGAGAAATGGGGAAGGACCACGAGCAGTACTTC. Amino acids: CATSREMGKDHEQYF.

This clone appeared once. This chain links TRBV5-1 with TRBJ1-2; tentative D call: TRBD1 (6 bases). Trimming took 6 bases from V and 3 from J, leaving 12 bases between them. The CDR3 sequence is 13 residues long. Germline V CDR1 and CDR2: SGHRS, YFSETQ. The CDR3 loop reads CASTREGDYGYTF. The CDR3 DNA reads TGCGCCAGCACACGTGAGGGGGACTATGGCTACACCTTC. The variable domain in full, completed from reference TRBV5-1 and TRBJ1-2, reads KAGVTQTPRYLIKTRGQQVTLSCSPISGHRSVSWYQQTPGQGLQFLFEYFSETQRNKGNFPGRFSGRQFSNSRSEMNVSTLELGDSALYLCASTREGDYGYTFGSGTRLTVV.

This clone was seen a single time. V usage is TRBV2 and J usage is TRBJ2-2; no definite D call. The CDR3 runs 15 residues. The germline gives CDR1 SNHLY, CDR2 FYNNEI. Trimming removed 4 bases at V and 4 bases at J, with 13 bases between. In DNA, the CDR3 is TGTGCCAGCAGTGTGAATAGGGTCGGCACCGGGGAGCTGTTTTTT. Its protein product is CASSVNRVGTGELFF.

The chain uses TRBV2 and TRBJ2-1; 9 nucleotides align to TRBD2. This CDR3 is 16 amino acids long. Trimming took 6 bases from V and 0 from J; bases not matched to a gene: 6. Germline V CDR1 and CDR2: SNHLY, FYNNEI. The CDR3 bases are TGTGCCAGCAGCTCCAGCGGGGGGATCTCCTACAATGAGCAGTTCTTC. It is translated as CASSSSGGISYNEQFF.

The CDR3 region is CASSKAGTGNEKLFF. The CDR3, as DNA: TGTGCCAGCAGCAAGGCCGGGACAGGGAATGAAAAACTGTTTTTT. The J gene is TRBJ1-4, the V gene TRBV7-2; 9 positions agree with TRBD1. The ends lost 5 bases at V and 5 bases at J; junction bases unmatched: 6. CDR1 is SGHTA, CDR2 FQGNSA, per germline. The CDR3 contains 15 residues. Supplemented by reference TRBV7-2 and TRBJ1-4, the full variable domain reads GAGVSQSPSNKVTEKGKDVELRCDPISGHTALYWYRQSLGQGLEFLIYFQGNSAPDKSGLPSDRFSAERTGGSVSTLTIQRTQQEDSAVYLCASSKAGTGNEKLFFGSGTQLSVL.

As DNA, the CDR3 is TGTGCCAGCAGTTACTCTGGGCAACTTTCACCCCTCCACTTT. Translation gives CASSYSGQLSPLHF. The chain recombines TRBV6-5 with TRBJ1-6; D remains unclear. V gave up 0 bases and J gave up 9 bases, with 9 bases separating them. CDR1 MNHEY and CDR2 SVGAGI come from the germline V gene. This CDR3 has 14 amino acids.